One and the same sample provided the 21 T cell receptor beta chains below, sequenced in a study of T cells after yellow fever vaccination. TCRdb processed the 5' RACE reads anew with MiXCR; each CDR3 protein has one entry. This table has hundreds of thousands of distinct CDR3 sequences, roughly 14% appearing once. The sample here was PBMCs, taken on the day of the yellow fever booster vaccination. The receptor source for this set is a man aged 25 to 45 who received the YFV17D yellow fever vaccine.

The V gene is TRBV15, the J gene TRBJ2-1, with TRBD2 matching 10 bases. Germline CDR1 and CDR2: LNHNV and YYDKDF (reference sequence). The CDR3 length is 15 residues. V lost 1 base and J lost 8; bases outside the gene matches: 5. The CDR3 sequence: CATSRGGLAADEQFF. The CDR3 DNA is TGTGCCACCAGCAGAGGAGGACTAGCGGCAGATGAGCAGTTCTTC.

This clonotype turned up a few times. The rearrangement links TRBV25-1 to TRBJ2-3; a possible D gene is TRBD2 (5 bases). The V end lost 5 bases, the J end lost 9 bases, and 18 bases lay between the germline ends. From germline, CDR1 is MGHDK and CDR2 SYGVNS. The CDR3 consists of 14 residues. Written as DNA, the CDR3 is TGTGCCAGCAGTCTATCAAATGGCAGAGGGACGCAGTATTTT. This encodes CASSLSNGRGTQYF.

The gene calls are TRBV18 and TRBJ1-1; unclear D gene. V lost 6 bases to trimming and J lost 1 base, with 15 bases between them. CDR1 KGHSH and CDR2 LQKENI come from the germline V gene. The length of the CDR3 is 15 residues. CDR3 in amino acids: CASSQRGIGNTEAFF. The CDR3 DNA reads TGTGCCAGCTCCCAACGAGGGATAGGGAACACTGAAGCTTTCTTT.

As DNA, the CDR3 is TGCGCCAGCAGTGTTAGCGGATCGGGGTACAATGAGCAGTTCTTC. Protein: CASSVSGSGYNEQFF. This chain joins TRBV10-1 and TRBJ2-1; weak D call: TRBD2 (6 bases). The CDR3 is 15 amino acids. Trimming took 4 bases from V and 4 from J, leaving 14 bases between them. CDR1 is WNHNN and CDR2 is SYGVQD in the germline V gene (reference sequence).

The chain employs TRBV6-1 and TRBJ1-1; D is unresolved. Germline V gene data show CDR1 as MNHNS and CDR2 as SASEGT. Trimming pared 5 bases from V and 1 base from J, leaving 11 bases between. The CDR3 length is 14 residues. CDR3 residues: CASSIGGRNTEAFF. For the CDR3, the DNA is TGTGCCAGCAGTATTGGAGGAAGGAACACTGAAGCTTTCTTT.

The chain is built from TRBV5-1 and TRBJ1-3, with D unresolved. Germline loops: CDR1 SGHRS, CDR2 YFSETQ. This CDR3 has 14 amino acids. V gave up 1 base and J gave up 2 bases, with 7 bases separating them. CDR3 coding DNA: TGCGCCAGCAGCTTGACAGCTGCTGGAAACACCATATATTTT. Translated: CASSLTAAGNTIYF.

This chain joins TRBV7-8 and TRBJ2-1; the match to TRBD2 covers 7 bases. CDR1 is SGHVS, CDR2 FQNEAQ, per germline. The CDR3 covers 17 residues. With 5 bases clipped from V and 0 bases from J, the junction kept 10 bases outside the gene matches. This chain's CDR3 is CASSRGRAGRSYNEQFF. CDR3 DNA: TGTGCCAGCAGCCGCGGCAGAGCGGGGCGCTCCTACAATGAGCAGTTCTTC.

This clonotype was counted a few times. The rearrangement uses TRBV4-3 and TRBJ2-5, with TRBD2 matching 9 bases. CDR1 is LGHNA and CDR2 is YSLEER in the germline V gene. V shed 1 base, J shed 5 bases, and the junction held 5 bases outside the gene matches. CDR3 size: 15 residues. The DNA of the CDR3 is TGCGCCAGCAGCCAAGGTCCGACTAGCGGCGAGACCCAGTACTTC. Amino acids: CASSQGPTSGETQYF.

The chain employs TRBV12-3 or TRBV12-4 and TRBJ1-1, with 7 bases lining up with TRBD1. Losses at the gene ends were 6 bases for V and 11 bases for J; bases not matched to a gene: 15. The CDR3 is 14 amino acids. The CDR3 here is CASRSGQADKGAFF. As DNA, the CDR3 is TGTGCCAGCAGGAGCGGACAGGCCGATAAGGGGGCTTTCTTT.

This clonotype was seen more than once but under ten times. The V call is TRBV15, the J call TRBJ2-1, with D possibly called TRBD1 or TRBD2 (6 bases each). The ends were cut back, 5 bases at V and 0 bases at J, with 11 bases in the middle. CDR1 is LNHNV, CDR2 YYDKDF, per germline (reference sequence). This CDR3 has 15 residues. CDR3 sequence reads: CATSRGGISYNEQFF. Here the CDR3 DNA reads TGTGCCACCAGCCGAGGGGGGATCTCCTACAATGAGCAGTTCTTC.

J is TRBJ2-7 and V is TRBV10-1; 7 bases match TRBD1. The CDR3 runs 14 residues. CDR1 WNHNN and CDR2 SYGVQD come from the germline V gene (reference sequence). J was trimmed by 3 bases and V by 4 bases; bases with no gene match: 6. CDR3 region: CASSVRGSHYEQYF. The CDR3 DNA follows: TGCGCCAGCAGTGTCAGGGGGAGTCACTACGAGCAGTACTTC.

This clonotype has at least ten counts. This rearrangement joins TRBV30 to TRBJ1-2; possible D gene TRBD1, 5 bases. Germline CDR1 and CDR2: GTSNPN and SVGIG (reference sequence). Trimming took 4 bases from V and 5 from J, leaving 20 bases between them. The CDR3 loop spans 15 amino acids. The DNA of the CDR3 is TGTGCCTGGACTCCGAGTGGCAGGGAAGCTTATGGCTACACCTTC. Protein product: CAWTPSGREAYGYTF.

The chain joins TRBV15 to TRBJ2-1, with 8 bases aligning to TRBD1. The germline V gene encodes CDR1 LNHNV and CDR2 YYDKDF (reference sequence). The V gene end was trimmed by 5 bases and the J gene end by 5 bases; junction bases not matched to a gene: 8. The length of the CDR3 is 15 residues. The DNA of the CDR3 is TGTGCCACCAGCCGTCGGGACAGGCCGAACAATGAGCAGTTCTTC. Translation: CATSRRDRPNNEQFF.

The CDR3 reads CASSLAIWQGDNEQFF. The CDR3 DNA is TGCGCCAGCAGCTTGGCCATCTGGCAGGGAGACAATGAGCAGTTCTTC. The chain is built from TRBV5-1 and TRBJ2-1; either TRBD1 or TRBD2 may fit D (5 bases each). V was pared by 0 bases and J by 5 bases, with 15 bases between. In germline, CDR1 is SGHRS, CDR2 YFSETQ. This CDR3 contains 16 residues.

The table lists this clonotype with a few counts. V is TRBV27 and J is TRBJ2-1; D is undetermined. Germline assignment: CDR1 MNHEY and CDR2 SMNVEV (reference sequence). The germline V and J ends were trimmed by 3 bases and 7 bases, with 10 bases remaining between them. The CDR3 spans 13 residues. In DNA form, the CDR3 reads TGTGCCAGCAGTTTGTTGGGGTTGAATGAGCAGTTCTTC. Its protein is CASSLLGLNEQFF.

This clonotype was recorded a few times. CDR3 protein: CASKAGGNTGELFF. The CDR3, as DNA: TGTGCCAGCAAGGCGGGAGGTAATACCGGGGAGCTGTTTTTT. The gene calls are TRBV5-5 and TRBJ2-2; 8 bases line up with TRBD2. From germline, CDR1 is SGHKS and CDR2 YYEKEE (reference sequence). CDR3 length equals 14 residues. Trimming at V came to 6 bases and at J to 5 bases, leaving 6 bases not matched to a gene.

The chain employs TRBV30 and TRBJ2-5, with 9 bases aligning to TRBD2. V lost 3 bases, J lost 2 bases, and 4 bases stayed unmatched. The CDR3 sequence is 14 residues long. Germline V lookup: CDR1 GTSNPN, CDR2 SVGIG (reference sequence). The CDR3 is CAWSRLADQETQYF. The CDR3 DNA is TGTGCCTGGAGCCGACTAGCGGATCAAGAGACCCAGTACTTC.

V usage is TRBV20-1 and J usage is TRBJ2-5; D is ambiguous. The CDR3 totals 12 residues. The V gene lost 6 bases and the J gene lost 5 bases, with 13 bases spanning the gap. CDR1 is DFQATT, CDR2 SNEGSKA, per germline (reference sequence). CDR3 bases: TGCAGTGCCCAGACCTTGGCGGAGACCCAGTACTTC. Its translation: CSAQTLAETQYF.

This clonotype was found a few times. The V call is TRBV7-2, the J call TRBJ2-3; TRBD1 aligns across 7 bases. The CDR3 is 15 amino acids. Germline CDR1 SGHTA, CDR2 FQGNSA. J was trimmed by 4 bases and V by 7 bases; bases with no gene match: 11. CDR3: CASIPRQGRADTQYF. Written as DNA, the CDR3 is TGTGCCAGCATCCCGAGACAGGGAAGGGCAGATACGCAGTATTTT.

The genes are TRBV12-3 or TRBV12-4 and TRBJ1-5; the D gene is possibly TRBD1 (5 bases). This CDR3 has 13 residues. The germline V and J ends were trimmed by 5 bases and 7 bases, with 12 bases remaining between them. CDR3 nucleotides: TGTGCCAGCAGTGGGACGGGTTTGCAGCCCCAGCATTTT. It yields the protein CASSGTGLQPQHF.

This clonotype occurred a few times. The V call is TRBV20-1, the J call TRBJ2-7; D is ambiguous. V was shortened by 0 bases and J by 1 base, with 13 bases between the two germline ends. Germline V lookup: CDR1 DFQATT, CDR2 SNEGSKA (reference sequence). The CDR3 has 15 residues. This CDR3 is CSARDRALPSYEQYF. DNA for the CDR3: TGCAGTGCTAGAGATCGGGCCTTACCATCCTACGAGCAGTACTTC.